Listed below are T cell receptor beta chains from one sample, sequenced in a study of OX40 agonist ivuxolimab in advanced cancers. TCRdb keeps only in-frame clones here, not all; method: immunoSEQ multiplex PCR. In the table there are approximately 78,000 clones, around 88% of which are singletons. Sequences were derived from CD4+ or CD8+ T cells sorted from blood, sampled in a trial of the OX40 agonist ivuxolimab. Receptor source: an adult with an advanced solid tumor such as melanoma, head and neck, liver or kidney cancer. Each CDR3 is given with its conserved first and last residue. A D gene is named only where the DNA matches it firmly. For some rows the clone size is stated as once, few or many, or as a class when expanded; others skip it.

V: TRBV27
D: TRBD1
size: NA
J: TRBJ2-7
DNA: TGTGCCAGCAGGACCCACGGGACAGCACCCTACGAGCAGTACTTC
CDR3: CASRTHGTAPYEQYF

V: TRBV5-1
D: NA
size: NA
J: TRBJ1-3
DNA: TGCGCCAGCAGCCCAGACGGAGACTCTGGAAACACCATATATTTT
CDR3: CASSPDGDSGNTIYF

V: TRBV6-5
D: NA
size: NA
J: TRBJ2-1
DNA: TGTGCCAGCAGGAGGGCATTAAGCTCCTACAATGAGCAGTTCTTC
CDR3: CASRRALSSYNEQFF

V: TRBV27
D: NA
size: NA
J: TRBJ1-6
DNA: TGTGCCAGCAGCGCCGGACTGAAGGGTTCACCCCTCCACTTT
CDR3: CASSAGLKGSPLHF

V: TRBV18
D: NA
size: NA
J: TRBJ1-2
DNA: TGTGCCAGCTCCCCCGGGACCAGGGAGTTTTACGGCTACACCTTC
CDR3: CASSPGTREFYGYTF

V: TRBV7-9
D: NA
size: few
J: TRBJ2-2
DNA: TGTGCCAGCAGCTTAGGCACCGGGGAGCTGTTTTTT
CDR3: CASSLGTGELFF

V: TRBV1
D: NA
size: NA
J: TRBJ2-2
DNA: TGCACCAGCAGCCAAGCGCTGGCCACCGGGGAGCTGTTTTTT
CDR3: CTSSQALATGELFF

V: TRBV7-9
D: TRBD1
size: NA
J: TRBJ1-2
DNA: TGTGCCAGCAGCTTAGTCCAGGGGGGTGGCTACACCTTC
CDR3: CASSLVQGGGYTF

V: TRBV5-4
D: NA
size: NA
J: TRBJ1-2
DNA: TGTGCCAGCAGCTTGGCCGTCGGGGTAGGGTATGGCTACACCTTC
CDR3: CASSLAVGVGYGYTF

V: TRBV7-9
D: NA
size: NA
J: TRBJ2-3
DNA: TGTGCCAGCAGACCCAGCACAGATACGCAGTATTTT
CDR3: CASRPSTDTQYF

V: TRBV6-6
D: NA
size: NA
J: TRBJ1-2
DNA: TGTGCCAGCAGTTTACAGGGAGATGGCTACACCTTC
CDR3: CASSLQGDGYTF

V: TRBV2
D: NA
size: NA
J: TRBJ2-5
DNA: TGTGCCAGCAGTAGACGACAGACGTACCAAGAGACCCAGTACTTC
CDR3: CASSRRQTYQETQYF

V: TRBV5-1
D: TRBD2
size: NA
J: TRBJ2-3
DNA: TGCGCCAGCACCGTAGCGGGAGGAAGCACAGATACGCAGTATTTT
CDR3: CASTVAGGSTDTQYF

V: TRBV7-2
D: TRBD1
size: few
J: TRBJ1-1
DNA: TGTGCCATCATGGGCAGGGGGTACACTGAAGCTTTCTTT
CDR3: CAIMGRGYTEAFF

V: TRBV7-2
D: TRBD1
size: NA
J: TRBJ2-3
DNA: TGTGCCAGCAGCTTACAGGGGGCAAATCTAGATACGCAGTATTTT
CDR3: CASSLQGANLDTQYF

V: TRBV5-1
D: TRBD1
size: NA
J: TRBJ2-3
DNA: TGCGCCAGCAGCTTGGCCACAGGGGGAAGCACAGATACGCAGTATTTT
CDR3: CASSLATGGSTDTQYF

V: TRBV7-3
D: NA
size: NA
J: TRBJ2-6
DNA: TGTGCCAGCAGCTCAGGGTTTGGGGCCAACGTCCTGACTTTC
CDR3: CASSSGFGANVLTF

V: TRBV7-6
D: NA
size: NA
J: TRBJ2-2
DNA: TGTGCCAGCAGCACGCAGGGTTACACCGGGGAGCTGTTTTTT
CDR3: CASSTQGYTGELFF

V: TRBV18
D: NA
size: NA
J: TRBJ1-5
DNA: TGTGCCAGCTCAATGGACGGGGACTACGACGCCCAGCATTTT
CDR3: CASSMDGDYDAQHF

V: TRBV6-5
D: TRBD1
size: NA
J: TRBJ1-2
DNA: TGTGCCAGCCTCCCAGGGACTGGGACAGGTGGCTACACCTTC
CDR3: CASLPGTGTGGYTF

V: TRBV19
D: NA
size: NA
J: TRBJ1-1
DNA: TGTGCCAGTAGTATAGCCCTGTTCCGAGGGGCTGAAGCTTTCTTT
CDR3: CASSIALFRGAEAFF

V: TRBV9
D: NA
size: NA
J: TRBJ1-3
DNA: TGTGCCAGCAGCGGCCCCTCTGGAAACACCATATATTTT
CDR3: CASSGPSGNTIYF

V: TRBV19
D: TRBD1
size: NA
J: TRBJ1-3
DNA: TGTGCCAGTAGTATGCCGGGGACAGGGGGTAGAAACACCATATATTTT
CDR3: CASSMPGTGGRNTIYF

V: TRBV6-1
D: NA
size: NA
J: TRBJ1-5
DNA: TGTGCCAGCAGTCAGGGTTCCGAGAGGGGTCAGCCCCAGCATTTT
CDR3: CASSQGSERGQPQHF

V: TRBV19
D: TRBD1
size: once
J: TRBJ2-7
DNA: TGTGCCAGTAGTACCGGGACAGGGGGCCCTTACGAGCAGTACTTC
CDR3: CASSTGTGGPYEQYF

V: TRBV18
D: NA
size: NA
J: TRBJ1-1
DNA: TGTGCCAGCTCACCCGGCCAGGGAAGAGCTTTCTTT
CDR3: CASSPGQGRAFF

V: TRBV19
D: TRBD2
size: NA
J: TRBJ2-5
DNA: TGTGCCAGTAGACGGACTAGCGGGAGGGCGGGGGAGACCCAGTACTTC
CDR3: CASRRTSGRAGETQYF

V: TRBV4-3
D: NA
size: NA
J: TRBJ2-2
DNA: TGCGCCAGCAGCCAAAGGCCAGACAACACCGGGGAGCTGTTTTTT
CDR3: CASSQRPDNTGELFF

V: TRBV11-1
D: NA
size: NA
J: TRBJ1-1
DNA: TGTGCCAGCAGCTTCGCAACAGGGAACACTGAAGCTTTCTTT
CDR3: CASSFATGNTEAFF

V: TRBV4-1
D: TRBD1
size: NA
J: TRBJ1-2
DNA: TGCGCCAGCAGCCAAGGGGACAGCTATGGCTACACCTTC
CDR3: CASSQGDSYGYTF

V: TRBV7-3
D: TRBD1
size: NA
J: TRBJ1-2
DNA: TGTGCCAGCAGCTTAGGGACAGGAGATGGCTACACCTTC
CDR3: CASSLGTGDGYTF

V: TRBV7-6
D: TRBD2
size: NA
J: TRBJ2-2
DNA: TGTGCCAGCAGCTTAGAAGCGGGAGAGAGATACCAGAACACCGGGGAGCTGTTTTTT
CDR3: CASSLEAGERYQNTGELFF

V: TRBV4-1
D: NA
size: NA
J: TRBJ1-4
DNA: TGCGCCAGCAGCCAAGGACCCCTCTCTAATGAAAAACTGTTTTTT
CDR3: CASSQGPLSNEKLFF

V: TRBV11-2
D: NA
size: once
J: TRBJ1-2
DNA: TGTGCCAGCAGTGTGGTGACGGCTAACTATGGCTACACCTTC
CDR3: CASSVVTANYGYTF

V: TRBV9
D: NA
size: medium-sized
J: TRBJ2-7
DNA: TGTGCCAGCAGCGTAGAGTTAGGGAACGAGCAGTACTTC
CDR3: CASSVELGNEQYF

V: TRBV7-9
D: NA
size: NA
J: TRBJ1-2
DNA: TGTGCCAGCAGCTTCGGGGCGGCTGCTAACTATGGCTACACCTTC
CDR3: CASSFGAAANYGYTF

V: TRBV18
D: NA
size: NA
J: TRBJ2-5
DNA: TGTGCCAGCTCACGACAAGAGACCCAGTACTTC
CDR3: CASSRQETQYF

V: TRBV19
D: NA
size: NA
J: TRBJ1-5
DNA: TGTGCCAGTAGCCCTGGGCGGGGGCCCAGCAATCAGCCCCAGCATTTT
CDR3: CASSPGRGPSNQPQHF

V: TRBV9
D: NA
size: NA
J: TRBJ1-1
DNA: TGTGCCAGCAGCGGGAACCCTGGACAGCTGAACACTGAAGCTTTCTTT
CDR3: CASSGNPGQLNTEAFF

V: TRBV5-6
D: NA
size: NA
J: TRBJ1-2
DNA: TGTGCCAGCAGCCCCGGGGACTATGGCTACACCTTC
CDR3: CASSPGDYGYTF

V: TRBV7-2
D: NA
size: NA
J: TRBJ2-2
DNA: TGTGCCAGCAGCTTAGTCTGGATAGGAACGAACACCGGGGAGCTGTTTTTT
CDR3: CASSLVWIGTNTGELFF

V: TRBV6-4
D: NA
size: few
J: TRBJ2-5
DNA: TGTGCCAGCAGTGAGAAGGTCGAAAGAGATTACCAAGAGACCCAGTACTTC
CDR3: CASSEKVERDYQETQYF

V: TRBV7-2
D: NA
size: NA
J: TRBJ1-5
DNA: TGTGCCAGCAGCTCGCAGGGGCTCAATCAGCCCCAGCATTTT
CDR3: CASSSQGLNQPQHF

V: TRBV5-6
D: NA
size: medium-sized
J: TRBJ1-2
DNA: TGTGCCAGCAGCTTGGCCGTCAAGCGCCACTATGGCTACACCTTC
CDR3: CASSLAVKRHYGYTF

V: TRBV7-2
D: NA
size: NA
J: TRBJ2-3
DNA: TGTGCCAGCAGCTTGGCGGGACACCAAAGCACAGATACGCAGTATTTT
CDR3: CASSLAGHQSTDTQYF

V: TRBV5-5
D: NA
size: NA
J: TRBJ1-5
DNA: TGTGCCAGCAGCTTGGCCCCCTCTGGGCAGCCCCAGCATTTT
CDR3: CASSLAPSGQPQHF

V: TRBV10-3
D: TRBD1
size: NA
J: TRBJ1-2
DNA: TGTGCCATCAGTGATTTCCGGGACAGGGCTCTGCACCATATCGGGGACACCTTC
CDR3: CAISDFRDRALHHIGDTF

V: TRBV14
D: TRBD1
size: NA
J: TRBJ1-1
DNA: TGTGCCAGCAGCCAAGCGAGCGGGACAGGGAACACTGAAGCTTTCTTT
CDR3: CASSQASGTGNTEAFF

V: TRBV21-1
D: NA
size: NA
J: TRBJ2-7
DNA: TGTGCCAGCAGCGCCCCGGGACATTCTTCGTCGGATAGCTCCTACGAGCAGTACTTC
CDR3: CASSAPGHSSSDSSYEQYF

V: TRBV18
D: NA
size: NA
J: TRBJ2-1
DNA: TGTGCCAGCTCATCCGTTCCGAGCTCCTACAATGAGCAGTTCTTC
CDR3: CASSSVPSSYNEQFF

V: TRBV11-3
D: NA
size: NA
J: TRBJ2-1
DNA: TGTGCCAGCAGCTTCCAGGGATACAATGAGCAGTTCTTC
CDR3: CASSFQGYNEQFF

V: TRBV30
D: NA
size: NA
J: TRBJ2-2
DNA: TGTGCCTCGACGGGGGCGAACACCGGGGAGCTGTTTTTT
CDR3: CASTGANTGELFF

V: TRBV4-1
D: TRBD1
size: NA
J: TRBJ1-1
DNA: TGCGCCAGCAGCCAAGGACAGGGGGGACTGGTGAACACTGAAGCTTTCTTT
CDR3: CASSQGQGGLVNTEAFF

V: TRBV7-9
D: TRBD1
size: NA
J: TRBJ2-7
DNA: TGTGCCAGCAGCTTTGGACAGGGCGAGCAGTACTTC
CDR3: CASSFGQGEQYF

V: TRBV4-3
D: NA
size: NA
J: TRBJ1-2
DNA: TGCGCCAGCAGCCACCTAGGGGGGGACTATGGCTACACCTTC
CDR3: CASSHLGGDYGYTF

V: TRBV27
D: NA
size: NA
J: TRBJ2-3
DNA: TGTGCCAGCGGACCGGGGGTCACAGATACGCAGTATTTT
CDR3: CASGPGVTDTQYF

V: TRBV4-1
D: NA
size: NA
J: TRBJ2-3
DNA: TGCGCCAGCAGCCAAGATAGGAGGGGTTCTAGCACAGATACGCAGTATTTT
CDR3: CASSQDRRGSSTDTQYF

V: TRBV6-6
D: NA
size: NA
J: TRBJ2-6
DNA: TGTGCCGTGTCCAGGGCAAACTCTGGGGCCAACGTCCTGACTTTC
CDR3: CAVSRANSGANVLTF

V: TRBV7-9
D: TRBD2
size: NA
J: TRBJ2-1
DNA: TGTGCCAGCAGCTTAGTGGGACTAGCGGGGGCCTCCTACAATGAGCAGTTCTTC
CDR3: CASSLVGLAGASYNEQFF

V: TRBV5-1
D: NA
size: NA
J: TRBJ2-7
DNA: TGCGCCAGCAGCTTGTACAGGGATTATTACGAGCAGTACTTC
CDR3: CASSLYRDYYEQYF